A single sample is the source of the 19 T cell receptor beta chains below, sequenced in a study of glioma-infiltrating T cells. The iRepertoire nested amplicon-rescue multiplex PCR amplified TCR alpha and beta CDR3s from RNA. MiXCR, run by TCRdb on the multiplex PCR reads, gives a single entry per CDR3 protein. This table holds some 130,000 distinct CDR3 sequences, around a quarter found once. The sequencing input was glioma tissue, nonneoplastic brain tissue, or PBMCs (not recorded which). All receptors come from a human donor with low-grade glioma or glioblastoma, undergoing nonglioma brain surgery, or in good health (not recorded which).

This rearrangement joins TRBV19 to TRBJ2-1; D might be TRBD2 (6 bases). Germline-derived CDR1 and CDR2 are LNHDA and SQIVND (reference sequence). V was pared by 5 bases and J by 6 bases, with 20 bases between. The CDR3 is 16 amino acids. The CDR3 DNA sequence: TGTGCCAGTAGTCTCCCCCAGTGGGCCGGGGGCAATGAGCAGTTCTTC. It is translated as CASSLPQWAGGNEQFF.

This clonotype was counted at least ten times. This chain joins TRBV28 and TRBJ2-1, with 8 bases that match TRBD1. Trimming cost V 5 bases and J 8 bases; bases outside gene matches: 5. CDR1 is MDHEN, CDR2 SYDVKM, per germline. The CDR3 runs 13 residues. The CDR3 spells CASSNQGAHEQFF. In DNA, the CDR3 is TGTGCCAGCAGTAACCAGGGGGCGCATGAGCAGTTCTTC.

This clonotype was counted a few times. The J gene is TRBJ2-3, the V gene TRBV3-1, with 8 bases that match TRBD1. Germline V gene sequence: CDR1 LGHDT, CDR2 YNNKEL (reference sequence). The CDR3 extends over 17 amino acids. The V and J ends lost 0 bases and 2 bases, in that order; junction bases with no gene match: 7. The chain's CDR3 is CASSQDLMDRDTDTQYF. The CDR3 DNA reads TGTGCCAGCAGCCAAGATTTGATGGACAGGGACACAGATACGCAGTATTTT.

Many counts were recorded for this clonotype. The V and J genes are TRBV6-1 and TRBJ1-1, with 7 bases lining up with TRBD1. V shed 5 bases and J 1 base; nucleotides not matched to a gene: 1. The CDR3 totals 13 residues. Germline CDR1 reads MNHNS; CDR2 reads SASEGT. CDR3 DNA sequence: TGTGCCAGCAGTCACAGGGGGAACACTGAAGCTTTCTTT. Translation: CASSHRGNTEAFF.

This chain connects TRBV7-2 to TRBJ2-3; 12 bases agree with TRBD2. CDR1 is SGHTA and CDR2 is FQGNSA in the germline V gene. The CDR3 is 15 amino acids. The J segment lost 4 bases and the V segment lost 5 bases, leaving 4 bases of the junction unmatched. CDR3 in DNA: TGTGCCAGCAGCACCTCTAGCGGGGGGGCAGATACGCAGTATTTT. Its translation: CASSTSSGGADTQYF.

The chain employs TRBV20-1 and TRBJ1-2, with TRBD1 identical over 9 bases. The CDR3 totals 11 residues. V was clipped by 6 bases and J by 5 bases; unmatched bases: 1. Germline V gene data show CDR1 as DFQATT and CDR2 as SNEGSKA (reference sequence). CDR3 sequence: CSAGTGYGYTF. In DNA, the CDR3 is TGCAGTGCCGGGACAGGGTATGGCTACACCTTC.

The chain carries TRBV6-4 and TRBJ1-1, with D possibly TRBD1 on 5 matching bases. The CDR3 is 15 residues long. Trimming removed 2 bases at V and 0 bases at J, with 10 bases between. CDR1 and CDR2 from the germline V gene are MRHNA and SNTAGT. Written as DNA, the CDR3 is TGTGCCAGCAGTGACGGAACAGGCCTGAACACTGAAGCTTTCTTT. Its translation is CASSDGTGLNTEAFF.

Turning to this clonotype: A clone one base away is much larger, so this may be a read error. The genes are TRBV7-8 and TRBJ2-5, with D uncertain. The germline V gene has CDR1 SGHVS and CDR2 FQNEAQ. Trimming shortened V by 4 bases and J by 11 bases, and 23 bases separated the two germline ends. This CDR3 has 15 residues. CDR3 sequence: CASSSTRHPRNEQYF. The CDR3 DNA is TGTGCCAGCAGCTCCACGAGACACCCCCGCAATGAGCAGTACTTC.

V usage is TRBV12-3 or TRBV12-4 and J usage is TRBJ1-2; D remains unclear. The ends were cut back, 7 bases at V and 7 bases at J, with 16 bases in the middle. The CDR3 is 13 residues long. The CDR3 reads CASTDPGRPGYTF. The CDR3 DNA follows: TGTGCCAGCACCGATCCCGGACGGCCTGGCTACACCTTC.

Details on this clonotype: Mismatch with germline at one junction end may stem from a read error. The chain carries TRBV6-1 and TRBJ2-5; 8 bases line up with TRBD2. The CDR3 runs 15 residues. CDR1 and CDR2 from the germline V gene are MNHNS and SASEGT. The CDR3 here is CAISDLAGKQETQYF. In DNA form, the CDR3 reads TGTGCCATCAGTGATTTAGCGGGGAAACAAGAGACCCAGTACTTC.

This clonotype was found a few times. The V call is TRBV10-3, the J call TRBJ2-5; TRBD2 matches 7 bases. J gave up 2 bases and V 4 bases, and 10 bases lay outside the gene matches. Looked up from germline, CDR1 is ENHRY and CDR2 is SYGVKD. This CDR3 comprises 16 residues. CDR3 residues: CAISGSTTSDQETQYF. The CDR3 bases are TGTGCCATCAGTGGCTCCACAACTAGCGATCAAGAGACCCAGTACTTC.

The CDR3 sequence: CATSDQNPVTETQYF. CDR3 DNA: TGTGCCACCAGTGATCAGAACCCGGTAACGGAGACCCAGTACTTC. The chain combines TRBV24-1 with TRBJ2-5, with D unresolved. CDR3 length: 15 amino acids. Trimming pared 3 bases from V and 5 bases from J, leaving 15 bases between. Germline V gene lookup returns CDR1 KGHDR and CDR2 SFDVKD.

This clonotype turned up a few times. The CDR3 nucleotides read TGTGCCAGTGGCTACGGGACTAGAGATGAGCAGTTCTTC. It yields the protein CASGYGTRDEQFF. J is TRBJ2-1 and V is TRBV19; 8 bases map to TRBD2. Looked up from germline, CDR1 is LNHDA and CDR2 is SQIVND (reference sequence). CDR3 size: 13 residues. V was pared by 8 bases and J by 8 bases, with 8 bases of the junction left unmatched.

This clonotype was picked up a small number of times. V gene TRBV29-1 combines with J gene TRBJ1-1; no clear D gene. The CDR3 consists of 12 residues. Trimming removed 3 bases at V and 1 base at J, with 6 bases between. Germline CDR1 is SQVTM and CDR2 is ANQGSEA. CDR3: CSVDGRNTEAFF. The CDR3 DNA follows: TGCAGCGTTGATGGTCGGAACACTGAAGCTTTCTTT.

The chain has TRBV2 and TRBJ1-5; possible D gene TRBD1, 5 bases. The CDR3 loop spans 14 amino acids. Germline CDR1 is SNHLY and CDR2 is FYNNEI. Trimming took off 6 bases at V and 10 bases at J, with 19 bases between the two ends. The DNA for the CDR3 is TGTGCCAGCAGATCAGACAGCCGCATCGGCCCCCAGCATTTT. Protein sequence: CASRSDSRIGPQHF.

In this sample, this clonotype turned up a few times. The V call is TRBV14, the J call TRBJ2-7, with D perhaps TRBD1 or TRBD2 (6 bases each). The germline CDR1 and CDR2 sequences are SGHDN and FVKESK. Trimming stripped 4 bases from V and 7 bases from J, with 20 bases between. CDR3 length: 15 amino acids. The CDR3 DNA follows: TGTGCCAGCAGCCCCCATGGCGCAGGGGCGGGAGAGCAGTACGTC. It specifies CASSPHGAGAGEQYV.

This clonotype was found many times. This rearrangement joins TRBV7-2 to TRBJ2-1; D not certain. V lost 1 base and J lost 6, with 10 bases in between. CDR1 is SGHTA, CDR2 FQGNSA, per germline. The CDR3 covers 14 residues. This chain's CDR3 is CASSLDPVVNEQFF. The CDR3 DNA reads TGTGCCAGCAGCTTAGATCCAGTGGTCAATGAGCAGTTCTTC.

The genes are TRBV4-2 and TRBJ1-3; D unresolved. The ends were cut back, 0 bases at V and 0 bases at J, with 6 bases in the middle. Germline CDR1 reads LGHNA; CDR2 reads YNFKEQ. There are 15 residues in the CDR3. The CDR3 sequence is CASSQDRYSGNTIYF. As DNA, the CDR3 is TGTGCCAGCAGCCAAGATCGGTACTCTGGAAACACCATATATTTT.

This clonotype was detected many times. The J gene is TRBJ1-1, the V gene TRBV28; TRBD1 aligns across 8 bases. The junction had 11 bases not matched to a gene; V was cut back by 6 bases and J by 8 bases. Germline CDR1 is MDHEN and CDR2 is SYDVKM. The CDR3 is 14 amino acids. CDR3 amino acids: CASSRDRPPTEAFF. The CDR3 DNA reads TGTGCCAGCAGCCGGGACAGGCCACCGACCGAAGCTTTCTTT.